The clone carrying this T cell receptor (beta chain) appeared once. The same CDR3 also results from other DNA sequences found in this sample. This table comes from immunoSEQ multiplex PCR, and its TCRdb copy is limited to in-frame clones, with some not included. The sample lists 200,000 to 250,000 clones, around 87% seen once, with 1.5% to 2.5% in the top ten. The source of the sample is a study of cytomegalovirus exposure and HLA in healthy donors. CDR3 length equals 15 residues. In germline, CDR1 is SGHNT, CDR2 YYREEE (reference sequence). V shed 0 bases and J 2 bases; nucleotides not matched to a gene: 1.

This TCR was sampled from a young woman in good health and CMV-seropositive. Sequenced material: PBMCs. J is TRBJ2-7 and V is TRBV5-4; 11 bases map to TRBD1. The CDR3: CASSLGGQGAYEQYF. For the CDR3, the DNA is TGTGCCAGCAGCTTGGGGGGACAGGGGGCCTACGAGCAGTACTTC.